Following are 19 T cell receptor beta chains from one sample sequenced in a study of blood T cell repertoires in COVID-19. Data came from immunoSEQ multiplex PCR; TCRdb stores just in-frame clones and leaves some out. The table lists about 160,000 clones, around 87% of them singletons. Sequences were obtained from peripheral blood. The origin of the receptors is a man aged 55-75 years with COVID-19, enrolled during active disease.

The chain couples TRBV28 to TRBJ1-1, with D perhaps TRBD1 (6 bases). This CDR3 spans 13 amino acids. Trimming removed 6 bases at V and 0 bases at J, with 8 bases between. Germline assignment: CDR1 MDHEN and CDR2 SYDVKM. CDR3 amino acids: CASRDSMNTEAFF. CDR3 nucleotides: TGTGCCAGCAGGGACAGTATGAACACTGAAGCTTTCTTT.

The chain combines TRBV18 with TRBJ2-5, with 11 bases matching TRBD2. CDR1 KGHSH and CDR2 LQKENI come from the germline V gene. This CDR3 comprises 18 residues. V lost 3 bases to trimming and J lost 1 base; unmatched junction nucleotides: 10. The CDR3 DNA follows: TGTGCCAGCTCACCGTACATTGCTAGCGGGGGGCCCCAAGAGACCCAGTACTTC. This gives the protein CASSPYIASGGPQETQYF.

The chain carries TRBV6-5 and TRBJ2-5; D might be TRBD1 (6 bases). V was cut by 6 bases and J by 5 bases, with 13 bases left in between. The CDR3 extends over 13 amino acids. CDR1 is MNHEY and CDR2 is SVGAGI in the germline V gene. Here the CDR3 DNA reads TGTGCCAGCAGGCCACAGGGTCGTGAGACCCAGTACTTC. Amino acid sequence: CASRPQGRETQYF.

This sequence joins TRBV10-3 and TRBJ1-2; 7 nucleotides match TRBD1. The CDR3 sequence is 13 residues long. The J segment lost 7 bases and the V segment lost 3 bases, leaving 5 bases of the junction unmatched. CDR1 is ENHRY, CDR2 SYGVKD, per germline. The CDR3 DNA is TGTGCCATCAGTGACCACTCAGGGGGTGGCTACACCTTC. It yields the protein CAISDHSGGGYTF.

The rearrangement links TRBV11-3 to TRBJ1-1; TRBD1 matches at 7 bases. The CDR3 runs 17 residues. The V segment lost 5 bases and the J segment 1 base; nucleotides outside the gene matches: 13. Germline lookup yields CDR1 SGHNT and CDR2 YENEEA. The CDR3 loop is CASSQGQHLISNTEAFF. The CDR3 DNA sequence: TGTGCCAGCAGCCAGGGACAGCACCTGATCTCGAACACTGAAGCTTTCTTT.

The gene calls are TRBV6-5 and TRBJ2-3, with D unresolved. The V and J ends lost 8 bases and 4 bases respectively, with 16 bases between them. This CDR3 has 14 residues. Germline loops: CDR1 MNHEY, CDR2 SVGAGI. The CDR3 region has the DNA TGTGCCAGCCGCTTAACCCAGGCATCAGATACGCAGTATTTT. Translating it yields CASRLTQASDTQYF.

This clone came up a few times. The V call is TRBV20-1, the J call TRBJ1-1, with 9 bases aligning to TRBD1. V lost 3 bases, J lost 1 base, and 9 bases stayed unmatched. This CDR3 has 16 residues. The V gene's germline CDR1 is DFQATT and CDR2 SNEGSKA (reference sequence). The CDR3 coding sequence is TGCAGTGCTAGTGTCCCGGGACAGGGATGGAACACTGAAGCTTTCTTT. Protein product: CSASVPGQGWNTEAFF.

V gene TRBV6-5 combines with J gene TRBJ1-1; 7 bases align to TRBD1. Germline CDR1 reads MNHEY; CDR2 reads SVGAGI. Trimming cost V 0 bases and J 4 bases; bases outside gene matches: 5. The CDR3 runs to 15 residues. CDR3 region: CASSYSLQGSTEAFF. CDR3 coding DNA: TGTGCCAGCAGTTACTCGCTACAGGGGAGCACTGAAGCTTTCTTT.

The gene calls are TRBV19 and TRBJ1-2, with 8 nucleotides matching TRBD1. In germline, CDR1 is LNHDA, CDR2 SQIVND (reference sequence). The CDR3 extends over 15 amino acids. The V and J ends lost 4 bases and 0 bases, in that order; junction bases with no gene match: 4. This CDR3 reads CASSNTGGANYGYTF. CDR3 DNA: TGTGCCAGTAGTAACACAGGGGGAGCTAACTATGGCTACACCTTC.

This clone is a singleton in its sample. This rearrangement joins TRBV2 to TRBJ1-6, with D hard to call. The CDR3 has 16 amino acids. The V gene's germline CDR1 is SNHLY and CDR2 FYNNEI. The V end was cut by 1 base, the J end by 4 bases, with 11 bases between. The CDR3 loop is CASSEVAGKYNSPLHF. CDR3 nucleotides: TGTGCCAGCAGTGAAGTTGCAGGAAAATATAATTCACCCCTCCACTTT.

This clone has more than one count but fewer than ten. The chain couples TRBV6-2 or TRBV6-3 to TRBJ1-6; D is unclear. V shed 0 bases and J shed 4 bases, with 10 bases lying between them. The CDR3 consists of 16 residues. The V gene's germline CDR1 is MNHEY and CDR2 SVGEGT. CDR3 region: CASSYSVGRYNSPLHF. DNA of the CDR3: TGTGCCAGCAGTTACTCCGTGGGGAGATATAATTCACCCCTCCACTTT.

This chain links TRBV28 with TRBJ1-2; 7 bases agree with TRBD1. Germline CDR1 reads MDHEN; CDR2 reads SYDVKM. V was clipped by 1 base and J by 7 bases; unmatched bases: 12. The CDR3 has 16 residues. The CDR3 protein is CASSLLGAGGTFGYTF. The CDR3 DNA reads as TGTGCCAGCAGTTTATTGGGGGCAGGGGGGACATTTGGCTACACCTTC.

The chain uses TRBV7-6 and TRBJ1-3; 7 nucleotides line up with TRBD1. This CDR3 is built from 14 residues. The V and J ends lost 4 bases and 2 bases, in that order; junction bases with no gene match: 2. Germline V gene data show CDR1 as SGHVS and CDR2 as FNYEAQ. The CDR3 region is CASSYTGAGNTIYF. Here the CDR3 DNA reads TGTGCCAGCAGCTACACAGGGGCTGGAAACACCATATATTTT.

The V gene is TRBV12-5, the J gene TRBJ1-3; D gene uncertain. The CDR3 loop spans 14 amino acids. Germline CDR1 and CDR2: LGHNT and FRNRAP. Trimming took 2 bases from V and 0 from J, leaving 5 bases between them. In nucleotides, the CDR3 is TGTGCTAGTGGTTTGTCAGGCTCTGGAAACACCATATATTTT. This encodes CASGLSGSGNTIYF.

The rearrangement uses TRBV5-1 and TRBJ1-1; tentative D call: TRBD1 (6 bases). Trimming cost V 4 bases and J 1 base, with 14 bases left between them. Germline V gives CDR1 SGHRS, CDR2 YFSETQ. The CDR3 has 15 amino acids. CDR3 DNA: TGCGCCAGCAGCCCACGGACAGCCAAGAACACTGAAGCTTTCTTT. It codes for CASSPRTAKNTEAFF.

The genes are TRBV7-2 and TRBJ2-1; 7 bases map to TRBD2. Germline assignment: CDR1 SGHTA and CDR2 FQGNSA. V was pared by 9 bases and J by 3 bases, with 5 bases of the junction left unmatched. The CDR3 contains 13 residues. The CDR3 spells CASRGVNYNEQFF. The CDR3 nucleotides read TGTGCCAGTCGGGGGGTCAACTACAATGAGCAGTTCTTC.

The V and J genes are TRBV6-5 and TRBJ2-7; TRBD1 matches at 7 bases. This CDR3 is 15 amino acids long. Trimming at V came to 2 bases and at J to 3 bases, leaving 7 bases not matched to a gene. Germline lookup yields CDR1 MNHEY and CDR2 SVGAGI. The DNA of the CDR3 is TGTGCCAGCAGTTACAGGGCCAGGGGGAGCTACGAGCAGTACTTC. The encoded protein is CASSYRARGSYEQYF.

The rearrangement joins TRBV28 to TRBJ1-3; 8 nucleotides match TRBD1. Germline V gene data show CDR1 as MDHEN and CDR2 as SYDVKM. The length of the CDR3 is 15 residues. With V trimmed by 4 bases and J by 3 bases, 5 bases remained unmatched. This chain's CDR3 is CASSSGGGGGNTIYF. CDR3 nucleotides: TGTGCCAGCAGTTCAGGGGGCGGAGGTGGAAACACCATATATTTT.

For this clone: At one boundary the junction diverges from the germline segment, which might be a read error. CDR3 protein: CAPGRRDRRSREDF. Written as DNA, the CDR3 is TGTGCCCCCGGTCGCCGGGACAGGAGGTCGAGGGAAGACTTC. The rearrangement links TRBV5-7 to TRBJ2-7; 8 nucleotides align to TRBD1. TRBV5-7 carries the ORF label, with uncertain function. This CDR3 has 14 residues.